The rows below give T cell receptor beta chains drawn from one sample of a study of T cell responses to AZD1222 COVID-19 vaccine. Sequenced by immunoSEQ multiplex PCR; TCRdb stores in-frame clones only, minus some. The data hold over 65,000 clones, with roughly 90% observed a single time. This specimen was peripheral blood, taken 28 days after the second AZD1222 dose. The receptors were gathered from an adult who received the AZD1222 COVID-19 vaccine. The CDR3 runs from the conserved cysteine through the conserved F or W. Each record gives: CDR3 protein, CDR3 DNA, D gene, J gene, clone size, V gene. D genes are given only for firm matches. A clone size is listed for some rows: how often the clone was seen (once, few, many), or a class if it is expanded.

CDR3: CASSDSRTSGDNEQFF
DNA: TGTGCCAGCAGTGATTCACGGACTAGCGGGGACAATGAGCAGTTCTTC
D: TRBD2
J: TRBJ2-1
size: NA
V: TRBV2

CDR3: CAWSTGVNEKLFF
DNA: TGTGCCTGGAGTACAGGGGTTAATGAAAAACTGTTTTTT
D: TRBD1
J: TRBJ1-4
size: NA
V: TRBV30

CDR3: CASSMVETANTGELFF
DNA: TGCGCCAGCAGCATGGTCGAGACAGCGAACACCGGGGAGCTGTTTTTT
D: NA
J: TRBJ2-2
size: NA
V: TRBV5-1

CDR3: CASSPPQGLLQNTIYF
DNA: TGTGCCAGCTCACCACCCCAGGGCCTTCTTCAAAACACCATATATTTT
D: NA
J: TRBJ1-3
size: NA
V: TRBV18

CDR3: CASSLGLAGRVSTDTQYF
DNA: TGTGCCAGCAGCTTAGGACTAGCGGGACGAGTAAGCACAGATACGCAGTATTTT
D: TRBD2
J: TRBJ2-3
size: NA
V: TRBV7-9

CDR3: CASSEQPGHARKETQYF
DNA: TGTGCCAGCAGTGAACAACCGGGACACGCAAGGAAAGAGACCCAGTACTTC
D: NA
J: TRBJ2-5
size: NA
V: TRBV6-1

CDR3: CASSPPLTGSPYEQYF
DNA: TGTGCCAGCTCACCACCCTTGACAGGGAGCCCCTACGAGCAGTACTTC
D: TRBD1
J: TRBJ2-7
size: NA
V: TRBV18

CDR3: CSAREANIQYF
DNA: TGCAGTGCTAGGGAAGCAAACATTCAGTACTTC
D: NA
J: TRBJ2-4
size: NA
V: TRBV20-1

CDR3: CASSPSVRGDNNYGYTF
DNA: TGTGCCAGCAGCCCTTCCGTAAGGGGTGATAACAACTATGGCTACACCTTC
D: NA
J: TRBJ1-2
size: NA
V: TRBV6-2/TRBV6-3

CDR3: CASSFGQGTEAFF
DNA: TGTGCCAGTAGCTTTGGACAGGGCACTGAAGCTTTCTTT
D: TRBD1
J: TRBJ1-1
size: NA
V: TRBV19

CDR3: CASSNTLGDEQYF
DNA: TGTGCCAGCAGTAACACTTTGGGAGACGAGCAGTACTTC
D: NA
J: TRBJ2-7
size: NA
V: TRBV28

CDR3: CASSFGANQPQHF
DNA: TGTGCCAGTAGTTTCGGGGCCAATCAGCCCCAGCATTTT
D: NA
J: TRBJ1-5
size: NA
V: TRBV19

CDR3: CASSQDLAGGRQFF
DNA: TGTGCCAGCAGCCAAGATCTAGCGGGAGGGCGGCAGTTCTTC
D: TRBD2
J: TRBJ2-1
size: NA
V: TRBV14

CDR3: CASSSREYIGYTF
DNA: TGCGCCAGCAGCTCCAGGGAATACATTGGCTACACCTTC
D: NA
J: TRBJ1-2
size: NA
V: TRBV5-1

CDR3: CASSPSRGASPLHF
DNA: TGCGCCAGCAGCCCAAGCCGAGGGGCCTCACCCCTCCACTTT
D: NA
J: TRBJ1-6
size: NA
V: TRBV5-1

CDR3: CAWSRTGGELFF
DNA: TGTGCCTGGAGTCGGACCGGCGGGGAGCTGTTTTTT
D: NA
J: TRBJ2-2
size: NA
V: TRBV30

CDR3: CAISELQGDTGELFF
DNA: TGTGCCATCAGTGAGTTACAGGGAGACACCGGGGAGCTGTTTTTT
D: NA
J: TRBJ2-2
size: few
V: TRBV10-3

CDR3: CASSRDRLNTEAFF
DNA: TGTGCCAGCTCAAGAGATAGGCTAAACACTGAAGCTTTCTTT
D: NA
J: TRBJ1-1
size: NA
V: TRBV18

CDR3: CASSRTGGNSPLHF
DNA: TGTGCCAGTAGCAGGACAGGGGGCAATTCACCCCTCCACTTT
D: TRBD1
J: TRBJ1-6
size: NA
V: TRBV19

CDR3: CASSQDRGRGANVLTF
DNA: TGTGCCAGCAGCCAGGACAGGGGGCGAGGGGCCAACGTCCTGACTTTC
D: TRBD1
J: TRBJ2-6
size: NA
V: TRBV6-6

CDR3: CASSQEGREIYGYTF
DNA: TGTGCCAGCAGCCAAGAAGGCAGGGAAATATATGGCTACACCTTC
D: NA
J: TRBJ1-2
size: NA
V: TRBV4-2

CDR3: CASSWIGTGSTDTQYF
DNA: TGTGCCAGTAGTTGGATCGGGACAGGGAGCACAGATACGCAGTATTTT
D: TRBD1
J: TRBJ2-3
size: NA
V: TRBV19

CDR3: CASSMGAGVNEQFF
DNA: TGTGCCAGTAGTATGGGAGCGGGGGTAAATGAGCAGTTCTTC
D: TRBD2
J: TRBJ2-1
size: NA
V: TRBV19

CDR3: CAISDELRDRGADEQYF
DNA: TGTGCCATCAGTGATGAGCTGAGGGACAGGGGTGCCGACGAGCAGTACTTC
D: TRBD1
J: TRBJ2-7
size: NA
V: TRBV10-3

CDR3: CASSTRVIPFF
DNA: TGTGCCAGCAGCACCAGGGTAATCCCTTTCTTT
D: NA
J: TRBJ1-1
size: few
V: TRBV9

CDR3: CASSLDRGQSNEQFF
DNA: TGTGCCAGCAGCCTGGACAGGGGGCAATCCAATGAGCAGTTCTTC
D: TRBD1
J: TRBJ2-1
size: NA
V: TRBV9

CDR3: CASTIWGSDTEAFF
DNA: TGTGCCAGCACCATATGGGGCTCGGACACTGAAGCTTTCTTT
D: NA
J: TRBJ1-1
size: NA
V: TRBV28

CDR3: CASSLSGTYSYEQYF
DNA: TGTGCCAGCAGCTTATCCGGGACTTACTCCTACGAGCAGTACTTC
D: NA
J: TRBJ2-7
size: NA
V: TRBV7-8

CDR3: CASGLANRPTGEAFF
DNA: TGTGCTAGTGGTTTGGCAAACAGGCCCACAGGTGAAGCTTTCTTT
D: NA
J: TRBJ1-1
size: NA
V: TRBV12-5

CDR3: CASSIGTSEETQYF
DNA: TGTGCCAGTAGTATCGGGACTAGCGAGGAGACCCAGTACTTC
D: TRBD2
J: TRBJ2-5
size: NA
V: TRBV19

CDR3: CASTDRGSNEQYF
DNA: TGTGCCAGCACGGATCGGGGTAGCAACGAGCAGTACTTC
D: NA
J: TRBJ2-7
size: few
V: TRBV6-5

CDR3: CASTLDREGANTGELFF
DNA: TGCGCCAGCACCCTGGACAGGGAGGGGGCGAACACCGGGGAGCTGTTTTTT
D: NA
J: TRBJ2-2
size: NA
V: TRBV23-1

CDR3: CASSLGAGFSYEQYF
DNA: TGTGCCAGCAGCTTAGGGGCAGGCTTCTCCTACGAGCAGTACTTC
D: NA
J: TRBJ2-7
size: once
V: TRBV7-8

CDR3: CASSLGVFGGTGELFF
DNA: TGTGCCAGCAGCTTAGGAGTTTTTGGGGGAACCGGGGAGCTGTTTTTT
D: NA
J: TRBJ2-2
size: NA
V: TRBV7-2

CDR3: CASSAGQGGNSPLHF
DNA: TGTGCCAGCAGCGCGGGACAGGGGGGCAATTCACCCCTCCACTTT
D: TRBD1
J: TRBJ1-6
size: NA
V: TRBV7-6

CDR3: CASSSPYLQGASEQYF
DNA: TGTGCCAGCAGCTCACCTTATCTACAGGGGGCGAGCGAGCAGTACTTC
D: TRBD1
J: TRBJ2-7
size: few
V: TRBV7-9

CDR3: CASARTGKQPQHF
DNA: TGTGCCAGCGCTCGGACAGGGAAGCAGCCCCAGCATTTT
D: TRBD1
J: TRBJ1-5
size: once
V: TRBV2

CDR3: CASSLVGGSAAGELFF
DNA: TGTGCCAGCAGCTTAGTTGGCGGGAGTGCGGCCGGGGAGCTGTTTTTT
D: TRBD2
J: TRBJ2-2
size: NA
V: TRBV11-2

CDR3: CASSPIGEGTGELFF
DNA: TGTGCCAGCAGCCCGATAGGAGAGGGCACCGGGGAGCTGTTTTTT
D: NA
J: TRBJ2-2
size: NA
V: TRBV9

CDR3: CASTLGGHRNTGELFF
DNA: TGTGCCAGCACCCTGGGGGGACATAGGAACACCGGGGAGCTGTTTTTT
D: NA
J: TRBJ2-2
size: NA
V: TRBV28

CDR3: CASSLGQANTEAFF
DNA: TGTGCCAGCAGCTTAGGGCAGGCAAACACTGAAGCTTTCTTT
D: NA
J: TRBJ1-1
size: NA
V: TRBV7-9

CDR3: CASSSQGSFSYEQYF
DNA: TGTGCCAGCAGTTCACAGGGGTCTTTCTCCTACGAGCAGTACTTC
D: TRBD1
J: TRBJ2-7
size: NA
V: TRBV2

CDR3: CASSIKGKPQHF
DNA: TGTGCCAGTAGTATCAAGGGGAAGCCCCAGCATTTT
D: NA
J: TRBJ1-5
size: NA
V: TRBV19